These T cell receptor beta chains were read from a single sample in a study of blood T cell repertoires in COVID-19. The data were produced by immunoSEQ multiplex PCR, yet TCRdb's version contains in-frame clones alone and is incomplete. The sample lists 300,000 to 400,000 clones, 80% to 90% occurring once. Sequencing was carried out using PBMCs or T cells enriched from blood (not recorded which). Every receptor here comes from a man aged 25-40 years who had recovered from COVID-19. Each CDR3 is given with its conserved first and last residue. D genes are given only for firm matches. The size field is filled for only some rows; it gives once, few, many or a size class.

CDR3aa	CDR3nt	d_gene	j_gene	v_gene	abundance
CASSKTGGRSYEQYF	TGTGCCAGCAGCAAGACAGGGGGCCGTTCCTACGAGCAGTACTTC	TRBD1	TRBJ2-7	TRBV28	NA
CASSPRDSSPLHF	TGTGCCAGCAGCCCAAGGGACAGCTCACCCCTCCACTTT	TRBD1	TRBJ1-6	TRBV7-6	NA
CASSLNGDNYGYTF	TGCGCCAGCAGCTTGAACGGAGATAACTATGGCTACACCTTC	NA	TRBJ1-2	TRBV5-1	NA
CASSFLREVSSYNSPLHF	TGTGCCAGCAGTTTTCTCAGGGAGGTTAGCTCCTATAATTCACCCCTCCACTTT	NA	TRBJ1-6	TRBV27	NA
CASRRTGSYEQYF	TGTGCCAGCAGGAGGACAGGTTCCTACGAGCAGTACTTC	TRBD1	TRBJ2-7	TRBV6-5	NA
CASNSGTGINSPLHF	TGTGCCAGCAACTCCGGGACAGGGATAAATTCACCCCTCCACTTT	TRBD1	TRBJ1-6	TRBV2	NA
CASRNDRGVYEQYF	TGTGCCAGCAGAAACGACAGGGGGGTCTACGAGCAGTACTTC	TRBD1	TRBJ2-7	TRBV5-4	NA
CATSDFLDTQYF	TGTGCCACCAGTGATTTCTTAGATACGCAGTATTTT	NA	TRBJ2-3	TRBV24-1	NA
CASSQPGTDSNSGNTIYF	TGCGCCAGCAGTCAGCCTGGAACGGATAGCAACTCTGGAAACACCATATATTTT	NA	TRBJ1-3	TRBV23-1	NA
CASSSPGTGATDTQYF	TGTGCCAGCAGTTCTCCCGGGACAGGGGCCACAGATACGCAGTATTTT	TRBD1	TRBJ2-3	TRBV6-5	NA
CASSERTGFINEQFF	TGTGCCAGCAGTGAAAGGACAGGGTTCATCAATGAGCAGTTCTTC	TRBD1	TRBJ2-1	TRBV6-1	NA
CASSKDRTGLGHQPQHF	TGTGCCAGCAGCAAAGACCGGACAGGGTTAGGGCATCAGCCCCAGCATTTT	NA	TRBJ1-5	TRBV21-1	NA
CASSLGLAGGPYEQYF	TGTGCCAGCAGTTTAGGACTAGCGGGGGGGCCATACGAGCAGTACTTC	TRBD2	TRBJ2-7	TRBV27	NA
CASSLSGAGANVLTF	TGCGCCAGCAGCTTGTCTGGGGCGGGGGCCAACGTCCTGACTTTC	NA	TRBJ2-6	TRBV5-1	NA
CASSLGARDRGVEQYF	TGTGCCAGCAGCTTAGGCGCGAGGGACAGGGGGGTCGAGCAGTACTTC	TRBD1	TRBJ2-7	TRBV7-2	NA
CASSAGLYGYTF	TGTGCCAGCAGCGCGGGGCTCTATGGCTACACCTTC	NA	TRBJ1-2	TRBV11-2	NA
CASSLNIRGLRTEAFF	TGTGCCAGCAGCCTTAATATCCGAGGTTTGAGAACTGAAGCTTTCTTT	NA	TRBJ1-1	TRBV27	NA
CASGGHTTGQNTEAFF	TGCGCCAGCGGGGGACATACGACAGGACAGAACACTGAAGCTTTCTTT	NA	TRBJ1-1	TRBV5-1	NA
CASNAAGRGTGELFF	TGTGCCAGCAACGCGGCAGGGAGGGGGACCGGGGAGCTGTTTTTT	NA	TRBJ2-2	TRBV6-5	NA
CASSPKTSSALEQYF	TGTGCCAGCTCACCAAAGACTAGTTCAGCCCTCGAGCAGTACTTC	NA	TRBJ2-7	TRBV18	NA
CASSELDRPQETQYF	TGTGCCAGCAGTGAACTAGACAGGCCCCAAGAGACCCAGTACTTC	NA	TRBJ2-5	TRBV2	NA
CASSFNRDSEAFF	TGCGCCAGCAGCTTTAACAGGGATAGTGAAGCTTTCTTT	NA	TRBJ1-1	TRBV5-1	NA
CASSLAGTGSSPLHF	TGCGCCAGCAGCTTGGCAGGGACAGGGAGTTCACCCCTCCACTTT	TRBD1	TRBJ1-6	TRBV5-1	NA
CASSVTYSGGAYEQYF	TGTGCCAGCAGCGTTACTTATAGCGGGGGGGCCTACGAGCAGTACTTC	TRBD2	TRBJ2-7	TRBV9	once
CASSPGPGAGETQYF	TGTGCCAGCTCACCAGGTCCAGGGGCAGGGGAGACCCAGTACTTC	NA	TRBJ2-5	TRBV18	NA
CSVEDPDRGSYNEQFF	TGCAGCGTTGAAGATCCGGATCGGGGGTCCTACAATGAGCAGTTCTTC	NA	TRBJ2-1	TRBV29-1	NA
CASSLAGASTETQYF	TGTGCCAGCAGCTTGGCAGGCGCTAGCACGGAGACCCAGTACTTC	NA	TRBJ2-5	TRBV5-6	NA
CASSVDPGTRPETQYF	TGTGCCAGCAGCGTAGATCCGGGTACACGGCCGGAGACCCAGTACTTC	NA	TRBJ2-5	TRBV9	NA
CASTPSGVAEAFF	TGTGCCAGCACCCCGTCCGGAGTGGCTGAAGCTTTCTTT	NA	TRBJ1-1	TRBV6-2/TRBV6-3	NA
CASSLFAAGMSTDTQYF	TGTGCCAGCAGCTTATTTGCGGCGGGGATGAGCACAGATACGCAGTATTTT	NA	TRBJ2-3	TRBV7-3	NA
CASSEGGRGFEKLFF	TGTGCCAGCAGTGAAGGAGGCAGGGGATTTGAAAAACTGTTTTTT	NA	TRBJ1-4	TRBV25-1	once
CASSTAGGRGEQYF	TGTGCCAGCAGCACGGCGGGGGGCCGGGGCGAGCAGTACTTC	TRBD2	TRBJ2-7	TRBV5-6	NA
CASSSNSIAGGPLF	TGTGCCAGCAGTAGCAACAGCATAGCGGGGGGCCCCTTATTC	TRBD2	TRBJ2-7	TRBV2	NA
CASSWEYNEQFF	TGTGCCAGCAGCTGGGAGTACAATGAGCAGTTCTTC	NA	TRBJ2-1	TRBV12-3/TRBV12-4	NA
CASSERTGFYTEAFF	TGTGCCAGCAGTGAAAGGACAGGTTTTTACACTGAAGCTTTCTTT	TRBD1	TRBJ1-1	TRBV6-1	NA
CASSESWASGTYEQYF	TGTGCCAGCAGCGAATCCTGGGCTAGCGGAACCTACGAGCAGTACTTC	TRBD2	TRBJ2-7	TRBV9	NA
CASSQLRDRGGKLFF	TGTGCCAGCAGCCAACTCCGGGACAGGGGTGGCAAACTGTTTTTT	TRBD1	TRBJ1-4	TRBV14	NA
CASSDSGGSTDTQYF	TGTGCCAGCAGCGATAGCGGGGGGAGCACAGATACGCAGTATTTT	TRBD2	TRBJ2-3	TRBV9	NA
CASSPPTARGPGYTF	TGTGCCAGCTCACCACCGACGGCCAGGGGGCCGGGCTACACCTTC	TRBD1	TRBJ1-2	TRBV18	once
CASSLSVDTQYF	TGTGCCAGCAGTTTATCGGTAGATACGCAGTATTTT	NA	TRBJ2-3	TRBV28	NA
CASSDWARRQETQYF	TGTGCCAGCAGTGATTGGGCGCGTCGCCAAGAGACCCAGTACTTC	NA	TRBJ2-5	TRBV2	NA
CASSQYGYTF	TGTGCCAGCAGCCAGTATGGCTACACCTTC	NA	TRBJ1-2	TRBV28	NA